The entry below describes one T cell receptor (beta chain). The sample comes from a study of blood T cell repertoires in COVID-19. Sequencing used immunoSEQ multiplex PCR; TCRdb keeps in-frame clones, though not all of them. The sample lists about 260,000 clones; roughly 86% were seen once. CDR3 size: 18 residues. The germline V and J ends were trimmed by 5 bases and 1 base, with 20 bases remaining between them. Germline CDR1 reads SGHTA; CDR2 reads FQGNSA. The rearrangement links TRBV7-2 to TRBJ2-2; TRBD1 might be the D (9 bases). The clonotype comes from a man between 40 and 49 years old with active or convalescent COVID-19. The sequenced sample was peripheral blood. This CDR3 reads CASSPGQGSGRNTGELFF. CDR3 coding DNA: TGTGCCAGCAGCCCCGGACAGGGGAGCGGGAGGAACACCGGGGAGCTGTTTTTT.